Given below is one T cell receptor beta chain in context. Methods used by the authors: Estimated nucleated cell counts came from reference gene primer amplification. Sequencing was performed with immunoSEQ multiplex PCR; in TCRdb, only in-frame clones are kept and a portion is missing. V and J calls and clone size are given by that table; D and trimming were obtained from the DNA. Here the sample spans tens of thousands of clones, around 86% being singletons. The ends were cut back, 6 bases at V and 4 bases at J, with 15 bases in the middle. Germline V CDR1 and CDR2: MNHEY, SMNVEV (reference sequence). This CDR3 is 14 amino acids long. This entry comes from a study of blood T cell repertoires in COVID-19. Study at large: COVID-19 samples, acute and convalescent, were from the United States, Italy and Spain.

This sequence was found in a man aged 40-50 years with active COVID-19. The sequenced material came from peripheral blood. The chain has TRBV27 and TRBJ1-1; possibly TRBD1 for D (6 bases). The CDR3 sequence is CASRNTQGVTEAFF. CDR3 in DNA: TGTGCCAGCAGGAACACACAGGGAGTCACTGAAGCTTTCTTT.